The subject of this entry is one T cell receptor (beta chain). This sample was taken from a study of T-cell reconstitution after alpha-beta-depleted transplantation in children. V lost 4 bases, J lost 5 bases, and 1 base stayed unmatched. The CDR3 contains 15 residues. Germline V gene data show CDR1 as ENHRY and CDR2 as SYGVKD. TCRbeta library preparation incorporated unique molecular identifiers. TCRdb recomputed calls from the PCR reads with MiXCR, one row per CDR3 protein. The sample shows over 400,000 distinct CDR3 sequences, around two fifths of them seen only once. The sample in question was PBMCs, obtained before TCRalphabeta/CD19-depleted stem cell transplant. The chain uses TRBV10-3 and TRBJ2-1; 14 positions agree with TRBD2. This receptor was obtained from a girl between 2 and 10 years old with aplastic anemia, due to receive a stem cell transplant. CDR3 region: CAISGGLAGDNEQFF. For the CDR3, the DNA is TGTGCCATCAGTGGGGGACTAGCGGGAGACAATGAGCAGTTCTTC.